The source of this T cell receptor beta chain is a study of T cells in Graves' hyperthyroidism and ophthalmopathy. Germline V gives CDR1 ENHRY, CDR2 SYGVKD. The ends were cut back, 0 bases at V and 4 bases at J, with 12 bases in the middle. This CDR3 spans 16 amino acids. There were TCR beta CDR3 regions amplified from RNA transcripts. Researchers ran a first-round RT-PCR on the TCR CDR3 using the HTBI primer set. TCRdb re-derived calls from the multiplex PCR reads in MiXCR, one entry per CDR3 protein. The sample has approximately 720,000 distinct CDR3 sequences, approximately 18% seen once. This clonotype has only a few counts. The antigen is not known. Those with hyperthyroidism were 18 to 65 years old, newly diagnosed, and ill for under 2 months. Exclusion of patients followed from uncontrolled infection, other autoimmune disease, pregnancy or lactation. Points from the study as a whole: Blood shared most expanded thyroid clonotypes above 0.001.

The sequence derives from a woman between 45 and 60 years old with Graves' hyperthyroidism that later progressed to Graves' ophthalmopathy. The sample was blood. The chain carries TRBV10-3 and TRBJ2-2, with D perhaps matching TRBD1 or TRBD2 (5 bases each). The CDR3 region is CAISESIGASTGELFF. The CDR3 bases are TGTGCCATCAGTGAGTCCATCGGGGCCAGCACCGGGGAGCTGTTTTTT.